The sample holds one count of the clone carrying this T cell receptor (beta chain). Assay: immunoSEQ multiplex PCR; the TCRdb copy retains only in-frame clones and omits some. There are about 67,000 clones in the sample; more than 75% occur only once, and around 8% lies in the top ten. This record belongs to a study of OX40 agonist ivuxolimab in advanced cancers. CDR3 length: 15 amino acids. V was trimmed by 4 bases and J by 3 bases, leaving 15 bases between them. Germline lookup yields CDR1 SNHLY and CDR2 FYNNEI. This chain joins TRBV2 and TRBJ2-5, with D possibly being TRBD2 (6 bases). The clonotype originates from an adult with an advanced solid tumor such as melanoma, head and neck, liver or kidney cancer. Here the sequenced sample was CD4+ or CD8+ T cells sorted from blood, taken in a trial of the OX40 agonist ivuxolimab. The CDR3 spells CASSGDGGTKETQYF. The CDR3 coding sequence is TGTGCCAGCAGTGGGGACGGGGGAACAAAAGAGACCCAGTACTTC.